This is a list of T cell receptor beta chains from one sample in a study of post-analysis software for immune sequencing data. TCRdb re-called the PCR reads with MiXCR, one entry per CDR3 protein. The table records 700,000 to 800,000 distinct CDR3 sequences, 25% to 30% of them present only once. What was sequenced was blood. These receptors were collected from a girl aged 5 to 17 with multiple sclerosis. Both conserved end residues are trimmed from each CDR3.

cdr3_length	v_call	cdr3_aa
13	TRBV12-3/TRBV12-4	ASSLRVGGYNEQF
13	TRBV7-2	ASSLGGRYDNEQF
14	TRBV29-1	SVEDLGRHLNTEAF
13	TRBV5-1	ASSLGQGTVSPLH
12	TRBV6-4	ASSDSTGKDTRY
10	TRBV7-9	ASSTDRGGYT
11	TRBV29-1	SVYGQRTDTQY
13	TRBV28	ASSLRQGALGEQY
10	TRBV20-1	SAPGTSDEQY
12	TRBV3-1	ASSQVQYNSPLH
12	TRBV6-2/TRBV6-3	ASSVGAGLQPQH
12	TRBV29-1	SVEGGSGTDTQY
14	TRBV28	ASSAGTSGRTDEQY
12	TRBV7-2	ASSQGAFGETQY
12	TRBV7-6	ASRRTSGSCEQY
17	TRBV5-6	ASSLLGSTSLGPLETQY
11	TRBV27	ASRKWGNYGYT
13	TRBV4-3	ASSQVAGTNYGYT
14	TRBV20-1	SATGTSGGRQETQY
18	TRBV19	ASSIVKGTSLFINTGELF
13	TRBV25-1	ASSSSGSGANVPT
10	TRBV29-1	SDLNVNTEAF
11	TRBV7-2	ASSLADVGEQF
13	TRBV20-1	NASLQGTGVYEQY
13	TRBV7-9	ASSPYRLLYNEQY
12	TRBV20-1	SATGGAGQETQY
12	TRBV4-2	ASSANQGANEQF
13	TRBV6-6	ASVPAGGHGNEQY
11	TRBV20-1	SASGRAEHEQF
12	TRBV12-3/TRBV12-4	ASSPPQVTEKLF
13	TRBV7-2	ASSRVGDQGNIQY
12	TRBV29-1	SVGTGGANYGYT
10	TRBV9	ASSVGLDEQF
13	TRBV29-1	SVADLLALNTEAF
14	TRBV25-1	ASSEASAQRGNEQF
12	TRBV10-3	AISEGGAAEKLF
13	TRBV20-1	SARDLRGTGNEQF
14	TRBV24-1	ATSDFRGALTDTQY
14	TRBV6-2/TRBV6-3	ASSSTPDGYNQPQH
15	TRBV7-2	ASSSLLAPVGINEQY
15	TRBV4-3	ASSQEIQGGTTYEQY
11	TRBV15	ATSPKVMYGYT
11	TRBV10-3	AISGGVYDTQY
14	TRBV29-1	SVGGQREITKETQY